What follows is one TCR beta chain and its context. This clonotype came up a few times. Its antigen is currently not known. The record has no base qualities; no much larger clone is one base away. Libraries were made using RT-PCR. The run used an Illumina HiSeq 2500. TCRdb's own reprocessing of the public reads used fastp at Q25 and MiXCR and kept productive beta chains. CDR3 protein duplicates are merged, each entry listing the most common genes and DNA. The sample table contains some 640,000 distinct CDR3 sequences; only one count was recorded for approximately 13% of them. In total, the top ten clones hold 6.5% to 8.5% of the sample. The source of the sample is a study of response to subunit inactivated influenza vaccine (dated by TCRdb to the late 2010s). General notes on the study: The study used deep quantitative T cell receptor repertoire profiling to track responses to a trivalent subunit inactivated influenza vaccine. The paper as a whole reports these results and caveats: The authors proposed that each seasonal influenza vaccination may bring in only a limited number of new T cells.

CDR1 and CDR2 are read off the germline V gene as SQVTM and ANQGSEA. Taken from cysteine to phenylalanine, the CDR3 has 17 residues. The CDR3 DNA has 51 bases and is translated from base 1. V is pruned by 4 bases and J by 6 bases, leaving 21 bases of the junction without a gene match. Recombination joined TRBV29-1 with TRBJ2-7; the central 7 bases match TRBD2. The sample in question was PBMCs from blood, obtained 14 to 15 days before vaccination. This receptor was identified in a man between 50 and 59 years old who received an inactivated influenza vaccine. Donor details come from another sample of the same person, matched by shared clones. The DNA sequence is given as TGCAGCGTTGTGGGTCAGCCGCAGACGGCGGGAGCGGGCGAGCAGTACTTC. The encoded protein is CSVVGQPQTAGAGEQYF.